Given below is one TCR beta chain in context. The target antigen is unknown. The source of the sample is a study of OX40 agonist ivuxolimab in advanced cancers. Study details: Patient treatment consisted of intravenous ivuxolimab administration every 2 weeks at 0.01 to 10 mg/kg. Subjects had a mean age of about 65 years, with a range of roughly 20 to 79; around 84% were male. Previous treatment with anti-PD-1, anti-PD-L1 or anti-CTLA-4 therapy was allowed; 30% to 50% had received some. Overall study results and limits: Low levels of normalized T-cell clonal expansion also appeared in some nonresponders.

Some clones are missing from TCRdb's copy, which holds only in-frame ones; the method was immunoSEQ multiplex PCR. Found here are tens of thousands of clones, approximately 90% of them singletons; the top ten hold around 1.7%. V lost 0 bases and J 3 bases, leaving 8 bases between the germline ends. Germline assignment: CDR1 MNHEY and CDR2 SVGAGI. CDR3 length: 14 residues. The receptor comes from an adult with an advanced solid tumor such as melanoma, head and neck, liver or kidney cancer. The chain joins TRBV6-5 to TRBJ2-5; no firm D call. Sequenced material: CD4+ or CD8+ T cells sorted from blood, taken in a trial of the OX40 agonist ivuxolimab. The CDR3 region has the DNA TGTGCCAGCAGTTACTCATCAGGCAAAGAGACCCAGTACTTC. Translated, it gives CASSYSSGKETQYF.